This TCR beta chain was sequenced for a study of cytomegalovirus exposure and HLA in healthy donors. Germline V gene lookup returns CDR1 MNHEY and CDR2 SMNVEV (reference sequence). This CDR3 has 13 residues. Trimming left V 6 bases short and J 1 base short, with 9 bases between. In regard to this clone: The antigen is undetermined.

Study results and caveats: TCR beta sequences reportedly predicted most subjects' HLA-A and HLA-B alleles accurately.

Use of 60 Vbeta and 13 Jbeta primers characterized the PCR. Sequenced by immunoSEQ multiplex PCR; TCRdb stores in-frame clones only, minus some. This table has roughly 100,000 clones, 76% appearing once. The sequenced material came from PBMCs. The TCR comes from a man between 40 and 49 years old in good health and CMV-seronegative. This rearrangement joins TRBV27 to TRBJ1-1; no clear D. CDR3 region: CASSLAQNTEAFF. The CDR3 DNA reads TGTGCCAGCAGCCTCGCACAGAACACTGAAGCTTTCTTT.